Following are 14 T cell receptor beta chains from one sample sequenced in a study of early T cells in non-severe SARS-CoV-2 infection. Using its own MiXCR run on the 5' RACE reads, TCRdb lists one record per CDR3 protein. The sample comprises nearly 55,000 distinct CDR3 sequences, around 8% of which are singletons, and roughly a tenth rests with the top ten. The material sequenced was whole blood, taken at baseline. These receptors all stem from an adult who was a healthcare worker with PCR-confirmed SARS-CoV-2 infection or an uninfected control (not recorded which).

CDR3 coding DNA: TGTGCCAGCAGTTTTGGGCAGGGAAGCTACACCTTC. It is translated as CASSFGQGSYTF. The V call is TRBV12-3 or TRBV12-4, the J call TRBJ1-2; TRBD1 is a possible D gene (5 bases). V shed 3 bases and J shed 9 bases, with 11 bases lying between them. The CDR3 is 12 amino acids.

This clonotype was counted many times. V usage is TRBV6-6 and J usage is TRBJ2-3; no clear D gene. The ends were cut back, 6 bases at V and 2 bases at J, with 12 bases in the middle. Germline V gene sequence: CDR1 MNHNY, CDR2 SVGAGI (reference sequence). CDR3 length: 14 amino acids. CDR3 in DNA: TGTGCCAGCAGCCCGATCGCTGCCACAGATACGCAGTATTTT. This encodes CASSPIAATDTQYF.

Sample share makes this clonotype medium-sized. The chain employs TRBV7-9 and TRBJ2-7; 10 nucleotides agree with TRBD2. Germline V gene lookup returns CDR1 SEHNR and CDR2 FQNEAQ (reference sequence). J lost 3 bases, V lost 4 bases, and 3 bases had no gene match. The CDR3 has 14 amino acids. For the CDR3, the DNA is TGTGCCAGCAGCTCAACTAGCGGGATCTACGAGCAGTACTTC. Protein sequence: CASSSTSGIYEQYF.

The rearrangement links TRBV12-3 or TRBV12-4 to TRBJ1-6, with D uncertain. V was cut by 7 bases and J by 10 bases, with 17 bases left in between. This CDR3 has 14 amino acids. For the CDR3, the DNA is TGTGCCAGCACCGCGCTTGGAAATGGCTCACCCCTCCACTTT. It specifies CASTALGNGSPLHF.

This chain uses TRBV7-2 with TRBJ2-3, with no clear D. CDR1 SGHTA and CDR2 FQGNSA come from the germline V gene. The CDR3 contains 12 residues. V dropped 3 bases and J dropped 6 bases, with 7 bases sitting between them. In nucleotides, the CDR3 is TGTGCCAGCAGCTTGTCGAGCGATACGCAGTATTTT. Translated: CASSLSSDTQYF.

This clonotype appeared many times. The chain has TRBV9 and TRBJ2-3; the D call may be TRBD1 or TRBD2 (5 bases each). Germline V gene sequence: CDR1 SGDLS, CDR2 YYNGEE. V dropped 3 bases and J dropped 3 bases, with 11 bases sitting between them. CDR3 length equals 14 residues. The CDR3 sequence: CASSGGPWTDTQYF. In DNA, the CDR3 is TGTGCCAGCAGCGGGGGACCCTGGACAGATACGCAGTATTTT.

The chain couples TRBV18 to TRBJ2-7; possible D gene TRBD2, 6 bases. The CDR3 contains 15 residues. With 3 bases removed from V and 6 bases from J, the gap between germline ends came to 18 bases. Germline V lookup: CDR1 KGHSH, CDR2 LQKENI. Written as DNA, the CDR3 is TGTGCCAGCTCACCTCAAAGTAGCGGCCCCCCCGAGCAGTACTTC. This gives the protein CASSPQSSGPPEQYF.

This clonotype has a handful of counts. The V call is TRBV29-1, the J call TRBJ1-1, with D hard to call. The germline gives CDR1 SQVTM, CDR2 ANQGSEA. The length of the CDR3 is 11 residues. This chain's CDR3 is CTGRWGTEAFF. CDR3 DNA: TGCACCGGAAGGTGGGGCACTGAAGCTTTCTTT.

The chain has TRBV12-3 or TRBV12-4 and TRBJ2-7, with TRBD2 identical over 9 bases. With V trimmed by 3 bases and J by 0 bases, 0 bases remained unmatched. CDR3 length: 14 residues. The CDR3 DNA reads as TGTGCCAGCAGTTTTAGCGGGAGCTCCTACGAGCAGTACTTC. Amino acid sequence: CASSFSGSSYEQYF.

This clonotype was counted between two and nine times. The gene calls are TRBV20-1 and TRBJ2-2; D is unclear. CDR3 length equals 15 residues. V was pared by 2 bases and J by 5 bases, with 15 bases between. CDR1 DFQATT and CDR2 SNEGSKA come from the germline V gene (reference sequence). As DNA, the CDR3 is TGCAGTGCTAGACCAAGATTGAGAGAAACCGGGGAGCTGTTTTTT. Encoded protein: CSARPRLRETGELFF.

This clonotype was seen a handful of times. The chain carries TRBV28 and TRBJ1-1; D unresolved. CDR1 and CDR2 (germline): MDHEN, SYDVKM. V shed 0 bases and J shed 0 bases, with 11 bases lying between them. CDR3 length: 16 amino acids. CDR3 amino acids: CASSLWVIGLNTEAFF. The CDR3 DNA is TGTGCCAGCAGTTTATGGGTTATTGGGCTGAACACTGAAGCTTTCTTT.

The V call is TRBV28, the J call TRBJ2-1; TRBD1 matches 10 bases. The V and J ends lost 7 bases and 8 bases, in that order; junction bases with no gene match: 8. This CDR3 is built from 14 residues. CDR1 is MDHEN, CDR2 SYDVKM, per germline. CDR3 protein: CASTSGQGTDEQFF. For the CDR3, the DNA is TGTGCCAGCACCTCGGGACAGGGGACGGATGAGCAGTTCTTC.

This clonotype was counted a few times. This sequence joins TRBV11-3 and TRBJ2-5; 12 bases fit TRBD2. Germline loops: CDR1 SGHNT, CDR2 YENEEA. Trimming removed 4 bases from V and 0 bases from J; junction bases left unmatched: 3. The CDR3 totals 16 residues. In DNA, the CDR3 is TGTGCCAGCAGCTCAAGACTAGCGGGAGACCAAGAGACCCAGTACTTC. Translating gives CASSSRLAGDQETQYF.

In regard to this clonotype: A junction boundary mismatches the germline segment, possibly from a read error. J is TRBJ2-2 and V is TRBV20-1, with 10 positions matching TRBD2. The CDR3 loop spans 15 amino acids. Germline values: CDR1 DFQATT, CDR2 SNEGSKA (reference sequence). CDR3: CSARGTSAWTGELFF. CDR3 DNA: TGCAGTGCCAGAGGGACTAGCGCGTGGACCGGGGAGCTGTTTTTT.